Each of the 19 T cell receptor beta chains below was sequenced from the same sample in a study of T cell changes during pregnancy in multiple sclerosis. Measured with immunoSEQ multiplex PCR; TCRdb has only the in-frame clones, and not every one. The data show some 21,000 clones, with roughly 90% seen just once and 0.68% held by the top ten. The material was CD4+ T cells from peripheral blood mononuclear cells, obtained in the third trimester of pregnancy. The receptors were gathered from a female donor with multiple sclerosis, enrolled in a pregnancy study.

The chain has TRBV6-1 and TRBJ2-3; D is unresolved. This CDR3 contains 14 residues. Germline CDR1 reads MNHNS; CDR2 reads SASEGT. V was clipped by 5 bases and J by 1 base, with 10 bases between them. This CDR3 is CASSRHLGTDTQYF. In DNA, the CDR3 is TGTGCCAGCAGTAGACACCTTGGCACAGATACGCAGTATTTT.

The V gene is TRBV5-8, the J gene TRBJ1-4; possibly TRBD1 for D (5 bases). The CDR3 consists of 13 residues. CDR1 SGHTS and CDR2 YDEGEE come from the germline V gene. Trimming shortened V by 6 bases and J by 3 bases, and 9 bases separated the two germline ends. This CDR3 is CASNRQPNEKLFF. CDR3 bases: TGTGCCAGCAACCGACAGCCTAATGAAAAACTGTTTTTT.

This chain connects TRBV5-1 to TRBJ2-1; TRBD1 aligns across 8 bases. The trim removed 4 bases at V and 8 bases at J, leaving 14 bases unmatched. Germline-derived CDR1 and CDR2 are SGHRS and YFSETQ. The CDR3 spans 16 residues. The CDR3 loop is CASSLQPGQAADEQFF. As DNA, the CDR3 is TGCGCCAGCAGCCTCCAACCGGGACAGGCGGCAGATGAGCAGTTCTTC.

This chain uses TRBV2 with TRBJ2-4, with TRBD2 matching over 7 bases. Germline V gene data show CDR1 as SNHLY and CDR2 as FYNNEI. Unmatched junction bases numbered 6, after V lost 4 bases and J lost 0 bases. CDR3 length: 16 amino acids. CDR3 sequence (DNA): TGTGCCAGCAGTGCCCTGGGGGGGTTAGCCAAAAACATTCAGTACTTC. This translates into CASSALGGLAKNIQYF.

The chain recombines TRBV19 with TRBJ2-3, with 13 bases fitting TRBD2. The J segment lost 0 bases and the V segment lost 8 bases, leaving 14 bases of the junction unmatched. This CDR3 comprises 19 residues. Per germline, CDR1 LNHDA and CDR2 SQIVND (reference sequence). The CDR3 DNA sequence: TGTGCCAGTGGGACCCGCACGGGACTAGCGGGGAGAAGCACAGATACGCAGTATTTT. Its translation is CASGTRTGLAGRSTDTQYF.

This clone was recorded a few times. The gene calls are TRBV30 and TRBJ1-5; maybe TRBD1 (6 bases). Per germline, CDR1 GTSNPN and CDR2 SVGIG (reference sequence). The CDR3 is 16 residues long. The ends were cut back, 2 bases at V and 4 bases at J, with 18 bases in the middle. The CDR3 region has the DNA TGTGCCTGGAGTTACGGACAGAAAGCTTATAATCAGCCCCAGCATTTT. Encoded protein: CAWSYGQKAYNQPQHF.

The rearrangement uses TRBV27 and TRBJ1-2; D ambiguous. The V end lost 7 bases, the J end lost 7 bases, and 19 bases lay between the germline ends. Germline CDR1 is MNHEY and CDR2 is SMNVEV (reference sequence). The CDR3 has 14 amino acids. The CDR3: CASNPRAGELGYTF. CDR3 DNA: TGTGCCAGCAACCCGCGGGCAGGAGAGCTTGGCTACACCTTC.

The table lists this clone with a count of one. The chain uses TRBV5-6 and TRBJ1-2; TRBD1 matches 7 bases. The trim removed 2 bases at V and 1 base at J, leaving 5 bases unmatched. The CDR3 loop spans 15 amino acids. CDR1 is SGHDT and CDR2 is YYEEEE in the germline V gene. The CDR3 region is CASSLGTDFNYGYTF. The DNA for the CDR3 is TGTGCCAGCAGCTTAGGGACAGATTTTAACTATGGCTACACCTTC.

The chain employs TRBV5-4 and TRBJ1-6, with 9 bases that match TRBD1. CDR3 length: 17 residues. Germline CDR1 and CDR2: SGHNT and YYREEE (reference sequence). Losses at the gene ends were 5 bases for V and 7 bases for J; bases not matched to a gene: 13. The CDR3 loop is CASRGGLRQGENSPLHF. CDR3 DNA: TGTGCCAGCAGAGGGGGTTTAAGACAGGGGGAGAATTCACCCCTCCACTTT.

The chain carries TRBV6-1 and TRBJ1-1, with TRBD1 matching 8 bases. Trimming took 6 bases from V and 1 from J; bases not matched to a gene: 4. Germline CDR1 is MNHNS and CDR2 is SASEGT. The CDR3 is 14 amino acids. As DNA, the CDR3 is TGTGCCAGCAGCATAGGGACAGGGAACACTGAAGCTTTCTTT. Translation gives CASSIGTGNTEAFF.

The chain carries TRBV9 and TRBJ2-6, with D unresolved. Germline V gene lookup returns CDR1 SGDLS and CDR2 YYNGEE. Trimming took off 4 bases at V and 0 bases at J, with 11 bases between the two ends. This CDR3 comprises 16 residues. The CDR3 DNA reads TGTGCCAGCAGCCCCAACACGCTCTCTGGGGCCAACGTCCTGACTTTC. It translates to CASSPNTLSGANVLTF.

The rearrangement links TRBV30 to TRBJ2-5, with TRBD1 matching over 7 bases. The J call may be faulty, since TRBJ2-7 better matches the DNA end. CDR1 GTSNPN and CDR2 SVGIG come from the germline V gene (reference sequence). CDR3 length: 14 amino acids. The CDR3 DNA reads TGTGCCTGGAGTTATTGGGACAGACCCTACGAGCAGTACTTC. As protein: CAWSYWDRPYEQYF.

Comments on this clone: The sample holds other DNA sequences that translate to the same CDR3. This chain connects TRBV28 to TRBJ2-7; D not resolved. This CDR3 has 12 residues. Per the germline V gene, CDR1 is MDHEN and CDR2 is SYDVKM. Trimming removed 3 bases from V and 3 bases from J, with 6 bases in between. The CDR3: CASSFQNYEQYF. The CDR3 nucleotides are TGTGCCAGCAGTTTCCAAAACTACGAGCAGTACTTC.

The V gene is TRBV5-1, the J gene TRBJ2-7; no definite D call. The CDR3 sequence is 13 residues long. The V end lost 2 bases, the J end lost 2 bases, and 8 bases lay between the germline ends. The germline V gene has CDR1 SGHRS and CDR2 YFSETQ. CDR3 residues: CASSLTDPYEQYF. The CDR3, as DNA: TGCGCCAGCAGCTTAACAGACCCCTACGAGCAGTACTTC.

The chain links TRBV7-3 to TRBJ1-2; no clear D gene. This CDR3 region has 14 residues. The V gene's germline CDR1 is SGHTA and CDR2 FQGTGA. Trimming left V 5 bases short and J 4 bases short, with 14 bases between. This CDR3 is CASSPSPGLYGYTF. CDR3 bases: TGTGCCAGCAGCCCATCTCCAGGTCTCTATGGCTACACCTTC. Full variable domain (outside the CDR3, taken from reference TRBV7-3 and TRBJ1-2): GAGVSQTPSNKVTEKGKYVELRCDPISGHTALYWYRQSLGQGPEFLIYFQGTGAADDSGLPNDRFFAVRPEGSVSTLKIQRTERGDSAVYLCASSPSPGLYGYTFGSGTRLTVV.

This chain links TRBV30 with TRBJ1-4; 11 bases fit TRBD1. Germline V gives CDR1 GTSNPN, CDR2 SVGIG (reference sequence). The ends lost 2 bases at V and 7 bases at J; junction bases unmatched: 9. The CDR3 consists of 16 residues. The CDR3 DNA follows: TGTGCCTGGAGTCCATGGACAGGGGGCAGTGCTGAAAAACTGTTTTTT. This sequence encodes CAWSPWTGGSAEKLFF.

The V gene is TRBV5-6, the J gene TRBJ1-2, with TRBD1 identical over 8 bases. CDR1 is SGHDT and CDR2 is YYEEEE in the germline V gene. Trimming removed 2 bases from V and 7 bases from J; junction bases left unmatched: 10. This CDR3 contains 15 residues. CDR3 residues: CASSFRDRRIGGYTF. DNA of the CDR3: TGTGCCAGCAGCTTCCGGGACAGGCGGATCGGTGGCTACACCTTC. Together with reference TRBV5-6 and TRBJ1-2, the CDR3 gives the full variable domain: DAGVTQSPTHLIKTRGQQVTLRCSPKSGHDTVSWYQQALGQGPQFIFQYYEEEERQRGNFPDRFSGHQFPNYSSELNVNALLLGDSALYLCASSFRDRRIGGYTFGSGTRLTVV.

The rearrangement joins TRBV10-1 to TRBJ2-7; D not resolved. V gave up 8 bases and J gave up 2 bases, with 10 bases separating them. Germline CDR1 reads WNHNN; CDR2 reads SYGVQD (reference sequence). The CDR3 is 12 residues long. The CDR3 DNA sequence: TGCGCCAGCCCCCAGGCAACCTACGAGCAGTACTTC. Translating gives CASPQATYEQYF.

This rearrangement joins TRBV10-1 to TRBJ1-4; TRBD1 matches at 7 bases. In germline, CDR1 is WNHNN, CDR2 SYGVQD (reference sequence). The CDR3 has 14 amino acids. V trimming: 5 bases; J trimming: 7 bases; junction bases outside the gene matches: 7. In DNA form, the CDR3 reads TGCGCCAGCAGTAGAGACAGGGTCGGTGAAAAACTGTTTTTT. Translation: CASSRDRVGEKLFF.